The rows below give T cell receptor beta chains drawn from one sample of a study of cytomegalovirus exposure and HLA in healthy donors. TCRdb's table, derived via immunoSEQ multiplex PCR, lists solely in-frame clones and lacks some. The table includes around 150,000 clones, around 75% detected once. Sequenced sample: PBMCs. The receptors come from a man between 18 and 29 years old in good health and CMV-seropositive. The CDR3 runs from the conserved cysteine through the conserved F or W. Each record gives: clone size, J gene, D gene, V gene, CDR3 DNA, CDR3 protein. The D gene is left open where the match is weak. Clone size is shown for a subset of rows, as once, few, many or a class of expanded clone.

clone_size: NA
j_call: TRBJ2-2
d_call: NA
v_call: TRBV9
cdr3_nt: TGTGCCAGCGGAAGACAGGCTGACACCGGGGAGCTGTTTTTT
cdr3_aa: CASGRQADTGELFF

clone_size: once
j_call: TRBJ2-5
d_call: TRBD2
v_call: TRBV5-4
cdr3_nt: TGTGCCAGCAGCTTGGGGGGCGGGAGAGCAAAAGAGACCCAGTACTTC
cdr3_aa: CASSLGGGRAKETQYF

clone_size: NA
j_call: TRBJ2-7
d_call: NA
v_call: TRBV6-6
cdr3_nt: TGTGCCAGCAGTTCTTCAGGGATTGGTATGTACGAGCAGTACTTC
cdr3_aa: CASSSSGIGMYEQYF

clone_size: NA
j_call: TRBJ2-7
d_call: NA
v_call: TRBV28
cdr3_nt: TGTGCCAGCAACATCCTAGGCGAGCAGTACTTC
cdr3_aa: CASNILGEQYF

clone_size: NA
j_call: TRBJ2-7
d_call: NA
v_call: TRBV5-4
cdr3_nt: TGTGCCAGCAGCTTGGCGGCTAGCGTCTCCTACGAGCAGTACTTC
cdr3_aa: CASSLAASVSYEQYF

clone_size: few
j_call: TRBJ2-7
d_call: NA
v_call: TRBV10-3
cdr3_nt: TGTGCCATCGGAGGAGATCAGGGACTCTCCTACGAGCAGTACTTC
cdr3_aa: CAIGGDQGLSYEQYF

clone_size: NA
j_call: TRBJ2-2
d_call: TRBD2
v_call: TRBV9
cdr3_nt: TGTGCCAGCAGCGGCGGGAGGTACACCGGGGAGCTGTTTTTT
cdr3_aa: CASSGGRYTGELFF

clone_size: few
j_call: TRBJ2-7
d_call: NA
v_call: TRBV5-1
cdr3_nt: TGCGCCAGCAGGGAGGCAGGGGACTACGAGCAGTACTTC
cdr3_aa: CASREAGDYEQYF

clone_size: NA
j_call: TRBJ1-4
d_call: TRBD1
v_call: TRBV27
cdr3_nt: TGTGCCAGCAGGGGGACAGGGGGAGTCGAAAAACTGTTTTTT
cdr3_aa: CASRGTGGVEKLFF

clone_size: NA
j_call: TRBJ2-1
d_call: TRBD1
v_call: TRBV13
cdr3_nt: TGTGCCAGCAGCACTCGGACAGGGACGGATGAGCAGTTCTTC
cdr3_aa: CASSTRTGTDEQFF

clone_size: few
j_call: TRBJ2-7
d_call: TRBD2
v_call: TRBV18
cdr3_nt: TGTGCCAGCTCACATGGGACTAGCGGTACCTACGAGCAGTACTTC
cdr3_aa: CASSHGTSGTYEQYF

clone_size: NA
j_call: TRBJ1-2
d_call: NA
v_call: TRBV7-9
cdr3_nt: TGTGCCAGCAGCTTGGAGGGAGACAGCTATGGCTACACCTTC
cdr3_aa: CASSLEGDSYGYTF

clone_size: NA
j_call: TRBJ2-3
d_call: TRBD1
v_call: TRBV7-3
cdr3_nt: TGTGCCAGCAGCTTAGGGACAGCAAAAGATACGCAGTATTTT
cdr3_aa: CASSLGTAKDTQYF

clone_size: few
j_call: TRBJ2-1
d_call: TRBD2
v_call: TRBV7-3
cdr3_nt: TGTGCCAGCAGCTTAAAGGGAAGCGGGAGGAATGGTGAGCAGTTCTTC
cdr3_aa: CASSLKGSGRNGEQFF

clone_size: NA
j_call: TRBJ2-7
d_call: NA
v_call: TRBV11-2
cdr3_nt: TGTGCCAGCAGCATATGGGCTAGCGACGAGCAGTACTTC
cdr3_aa: CASSIWASDEQYF

clone_size: NA
j_call: TRBJ2-7
d_call: NA
v_call: TRBV25-1
cdr3_nt: TGTGCCAGCAGTGGACACGAGCAGTACTTC
cdr3_aa: CASSGHEQYF

clone_size: NA
j_call: TRBJ1-2
d_call: NA
v_call: TRBV2
cdr3_nt: TGTGCCAGCAGTGTACAGGGTTCTAACTATGGCTACACCTTC
cdr3_aa: CASSVQGSNYGYTF

clone_size: once
j_call: TRBJ2-7
d_call: TRBD1
v_call: TRBV2
cdr3_nt: TGTGCCAGCACCAGAACAGGGGGCTCCTACGAGCAGTACTTC
cdr3_aa: CASTRTGGSYEQYF

clone_size: NA
j_call: TRBJ2-6
d_call: TRBD1
v_call: TRBV2
cdr3_nt: TGTGCCAGCAGTGACGACAGGGTTTCTTTCGACGTCCTGACTTTC
cdr3_aa: CASSDDRVSFDVLTF

clone_size: NA
j_call: TRBJ1-2
d_call: NA
v_call: TRBV6-6
cdr3_nt: TGTGCCAGCATCCCGTCCGGGGGGCATGGCTACACCTTC
cdr3_aa: CASIPSGGHGYTF

clone_size: NA
j_call: TRBJ2-7
d_call: NA
v_call: TRBV2
cdr3_nt: TGTGCCACCAGGGGGGGGTCCTACGAGCAGTACTTC
cdr3_aa: CATRGGSYEQYF

clone_size: NA
j_call: TRBJ2-7
d_call: TRBD1
v_call: TRBV6-1
cdr3_nt: TGTGCCAGCAGTGCCACACGGACAGGAGACTACGAGCAGTACTTC
cdr3_aa: CASSATRTGDYEQYF

clone_size: NA
j_call: TRBJ2-6
d_call: TRBD2
v_call: TRBV30
cdr3_nt: TGTGCCTGGGGTGGGGGGCTGACTAGCGGGAGTACTGGGGCCAACGTCCTGACTTTC
cdr3_aa: CAWGGGLTSGSTGANVLTF

clone_size: once
j_call: TRBJ2-7
d_call: TRBD2
v_call: TRBV5-8
cdr3_nt: TGTGCCAGCAGCCGGGTTACTAGCGGCCTCTACGAGCAGTACTTC
cdr3_aa: CASSRVTSGLYEQYF

clone_size: few
j_call: TRBJ1-6
d_call: NA
v_call: TRBV30
cdr3_nt: TGTGCCTGGAGTCGGCCTCCAGGGAAGTCCTATAATTCACCCCTCCACTTT
cdr3_aa: CAWSRPPGKSYNSPLHF

clone_size: NA
j_call: TRBJ2-7
d_call: TRBD2
v_call: TRBV18
cdr3_nt: TGTGCCAGCTCACCGGAGCGGGGGAGCTCCTACGAGCAGTACTTC
cdr3_aa: CASSPERGSSYEQYF

clone_size: few
j_call: TRBJ2-5
d_call: NA
v_call: TRBV7-9
cdr3_nt: TGTGCCAGCAGCTCTCAAGAGACCCAGTACTTC
cdr3_aa: CASSSQETQYF

clone_size: once
j_call: TRBJ2-7
d_call: NA
v_call: TRBV4-1
cdr3_nt: TGCGCCAGCAGCGAAGACCCCACAGGGTGGAGTAGGGGCGAGCAGTACTTC
cdr3_aa: CASSEDPTGWSRGEQYF

clone_size: few
j_call: TRBJ2-2
d_call: NA
v_call: TRBV7-7
cdr3_nt: TGTGCCAGCAGCGTAGACCTCGGGGCCGGGGAGCTGTTTTTT
cdr3_aa: CASSVDLGAGELFF

clone_size: NA
j_call: TRBJ2-7
d_call: NA
v_call: TRBV7-2
cdr3_nt: TGTGCCAGCAGCTTACAGGGTTACGAGCAGTACTTC
cdr3_aa: CASSLQGYEQYF

clone_size: NA
j_call: TRBJ2-1
d_call: TRBD1
v_call: TRBV6-4
cdr3_nt: TGTGCCAGCAGTGGCCTCCCGGGACAGGGGAGGAATGAGCAGTTCTTC
cdr3_aa: CASSGLPGQGRNEQFF

clone_size: once
j_call: TRBJ1-2
d_call: NA
v_call: TRBV6-5
cdr3_nt: TGTGCCAGCAGTTACTCGATTTACAGTAACTATGGCTACACCTTC
cdr3_aa: CASSYSIYSNYGYTF

clone_size: NA
j_call: TRBJ2-7
d_call: TRBD2
v_call: TRBV5-4
cdr3_nt: TGTGCCAGCAGCTTGGCCGGGACTAGCGGGACCTTCACCTACGAGCAGTACTTC
cdr3_aa: CASSLAGTSGTFTYEQYF

clone_size: NA
j_call: TRBJ2-5
d_call: TRBD1
v_call: TRBV7-9
cdr3_nt: TGTGCCAGCAGCCGCGGGACAGGGGGTGAGACCCAGTACTTC
cdr3_aa: CASSRGTGGETQYF

clone_size: NA
j_call: TRBJ2-5
d_call: TRBD2
v_call: TRBV28
cdr3_nt: TGTGCCAGTCGGGGGACTAGCGGGGTAGGACTCCAAGAGACCCAGTACTTC
cdr3_aa: CASRGTSGVGLQETQYF

clone_size: few
j_call: TRBJ1-1
d_call: TRBD1
v_call: TRBV5-4
cdr3_nt: TGTGCCAGCAGCTTGATTCAGGGGGCCACTGAAGCTTTCTTT
cdr3_aa: CASSLIQGATEAFF